This TCR beta chain was sequenced in a study of vaccination effects on CD4 cells after COVID-19. The overall study: Two-dose vaccination with either BNT162b2 or mRNA-1273 was given to the participants.

Study-level results: In the late period after vaccination, infection- and vaccine-induced clones contracted markedly.

Prior to sequencing, the ViraFEST assay stimulated PBMC with viral peptide pools, which expanded the antigen-specific CD4+ T cells. Once cultured for approximately eleven days, the cells underwent separation to obtain CD4+ T cells. The vaccine recipients had no prior SARS-CoV-2 infection, with negative nucleocapsid antibodies. Approximately 2.2 million PBMC per well received approximately 10 IU/ml IL-2 and approximately 9.2 ug/ml peptides in culture. Of note for this clone: What it binds is unknown.

Here immunoSEQ multiplex PCR was the method, and the copy in TCRdb shows in-frame clones only, minus some. The sample holds roughly 41,000 clones, about three fifths seen once. The specimen comprised CD4+ T cells from PBMCs cultured with HCoV-OC43 spike peptides, sampled before COVID-19 vaccination. The subset: HCoV-OC43 spike overlapping peptide pool stimulation. The source of this sequence is a human donor who received a COVID-19 vaccine.

The chain's CDR3 is CATSSILGQRNTGELFF. CDR3 DNA sequence: TGTGCCACCAGCAGTATTCTGGGACAGAGAAACACCGGGGAGCTGTTTTTT. The genes are TRBV15 and TRBJ2-2; 7 nucleotides align to TRBD1. Losses at the gene ends were 3 bases for V and 2 bases for J; bases not matched to a gene: 9. CDR1 and CDR2 from the germline V gene are LNHNV and YYDKDF (reference sequence). This CDR3 is 17 amino acids long.